This TCR beta chain was recorded in a study of PD-1 blockade in classical Hodgkin lymphoma. Study conclusions and caveats: The study reported lower baseline TCR diversity in newly diagnosed patients than in healthy donors.

Measured with immunoSEQ multiplex PCR; TCRdb has only the in-frame clones, and not every one. The sample records about 110,000 clones, 70% to 90% being singletons. The germline V gene has CDR1 MDHEN and CDR2 SYDVKM. The CDR3 has 16 amino acids. Regarding this clone: The antigen remains undetermined. A junction boundary mismatches the germline segment, possibly from a read error.

Each and every patient relapsed after autologous stem cell transplantation, and patients got differing brentuximab vedotin exposure. J is TRBJ1-3 and V is TRBV28; D perhaps matches TRBD1 (5 bases). The receptor's source is a human donor with classical Hodgkin lymphoma. The input for sequencing was peripheral blood mononuclear cells (PBMCs), taken before the second cycle of nivolumab. CDR3 DNA sequence: TGTGCCAGCAGTCCGCGGACACTGGCTTCTGGGAACACCATATATTTT. Amino acid sequence: CASSPRTLASGNTIYF.